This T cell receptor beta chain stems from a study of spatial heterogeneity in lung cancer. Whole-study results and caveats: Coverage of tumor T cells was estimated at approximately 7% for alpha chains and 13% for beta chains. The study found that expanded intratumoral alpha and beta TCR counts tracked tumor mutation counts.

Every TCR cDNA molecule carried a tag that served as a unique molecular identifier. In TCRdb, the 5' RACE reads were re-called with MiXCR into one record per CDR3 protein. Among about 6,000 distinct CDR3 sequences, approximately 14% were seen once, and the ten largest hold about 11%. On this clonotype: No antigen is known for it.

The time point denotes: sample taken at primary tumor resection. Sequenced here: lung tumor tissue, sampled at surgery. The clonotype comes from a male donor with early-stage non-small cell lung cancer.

DNA for the CDR3: TGTGCCATCAGTGAGTCTGGGGGTCTTTACACCGGGGAGCTGTTTTTT. It yields the protein CAISESGGLYTGELFF. The V and J genes are TRBV10-3 and TRBJ2-2; TRBD1 or TRBD2 may be the D gene (5 bases each). Between the trimmed V and J ends, which lost 0 bases and 3 bases, there was a span of 11 bases. The CDR3 runs 16 residues. Per germline, CDR1 ENHRY and CDR2 SYGVKD.